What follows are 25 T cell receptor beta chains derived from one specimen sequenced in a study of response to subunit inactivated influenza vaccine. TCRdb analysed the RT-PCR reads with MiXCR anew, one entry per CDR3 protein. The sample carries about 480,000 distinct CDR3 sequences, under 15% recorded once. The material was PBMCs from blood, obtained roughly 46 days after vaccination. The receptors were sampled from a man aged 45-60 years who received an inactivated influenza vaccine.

In DNA, the CDR3 is TGTGCCAGCAGTCCTGGGGACAGTCAGAGCAATCAGCCCCAGCATTTT. As protein: CASSPGDSQSNQPQHF. The gene calls are TRBV12-3 or TRBV12-4 and TRBJ1-5, with 7 bases matching TRBD1. The CDR3 is made up of 16 amino acids. V lost 5 bases and J lost 1; bases outside the gene matches: 8.

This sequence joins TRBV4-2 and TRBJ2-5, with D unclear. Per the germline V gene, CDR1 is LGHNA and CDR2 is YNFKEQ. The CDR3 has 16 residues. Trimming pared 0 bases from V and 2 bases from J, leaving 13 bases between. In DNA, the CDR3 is TGTGCCAGCAGCCAAGAGGGGTTAGCCGATCAAGAGACCCAGTACTTC. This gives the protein CASSQEGLADQETQYF.

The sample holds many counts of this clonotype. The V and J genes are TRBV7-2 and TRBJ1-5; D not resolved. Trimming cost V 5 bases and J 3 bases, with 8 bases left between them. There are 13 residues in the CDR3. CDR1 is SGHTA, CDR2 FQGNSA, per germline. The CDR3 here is CASSAKPNQPQHF. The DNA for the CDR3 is TGTGCCAGCAGCGCCAAGCCCAATCAGCCCCAGCATTTT.

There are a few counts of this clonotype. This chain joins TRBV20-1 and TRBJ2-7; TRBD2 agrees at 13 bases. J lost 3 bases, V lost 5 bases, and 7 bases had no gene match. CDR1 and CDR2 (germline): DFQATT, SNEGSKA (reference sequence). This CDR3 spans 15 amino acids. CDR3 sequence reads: CSASGGTSGIYEQYF. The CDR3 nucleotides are TGCAGTGCTTCAGGAGGGACTAGCGGGATCTACGAGCAGTACTTC.

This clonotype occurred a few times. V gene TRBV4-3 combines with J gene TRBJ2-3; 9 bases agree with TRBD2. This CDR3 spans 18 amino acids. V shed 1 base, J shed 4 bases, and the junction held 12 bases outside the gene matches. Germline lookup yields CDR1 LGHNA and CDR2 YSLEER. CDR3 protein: CASSQARNAGGNADTQYF. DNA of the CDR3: TGCGCCAGCAGCCAAGCTCGCAACGCGGGAGGGAACGCAGATACGCAGTATTTT.

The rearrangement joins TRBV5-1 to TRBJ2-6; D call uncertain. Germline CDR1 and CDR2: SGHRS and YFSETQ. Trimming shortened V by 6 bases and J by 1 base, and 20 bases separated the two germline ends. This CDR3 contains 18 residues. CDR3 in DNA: TGCGCCAGCACCCCTATCGGGTCTCTGAGGTCTGGGGCCAACGTCCTGACTTTC. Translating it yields CASTPIGSLRSGANVLTF.

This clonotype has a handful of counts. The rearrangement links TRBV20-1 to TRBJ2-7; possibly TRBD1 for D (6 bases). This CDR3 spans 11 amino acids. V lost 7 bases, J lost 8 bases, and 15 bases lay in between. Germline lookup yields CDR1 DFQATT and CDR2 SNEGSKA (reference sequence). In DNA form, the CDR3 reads TGCAGTGTACTAGTGGGGGCTAAGCAGTACTTC. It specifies CSVLVGAKQYF.

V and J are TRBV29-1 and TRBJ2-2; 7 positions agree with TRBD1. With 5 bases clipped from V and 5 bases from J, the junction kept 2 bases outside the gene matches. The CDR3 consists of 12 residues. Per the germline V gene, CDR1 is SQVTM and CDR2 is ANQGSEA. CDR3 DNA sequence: TGCAGCGTTTACAGGGGTACCGGGGAGCTGTTTTTT. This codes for CSVYRGTGELFF.

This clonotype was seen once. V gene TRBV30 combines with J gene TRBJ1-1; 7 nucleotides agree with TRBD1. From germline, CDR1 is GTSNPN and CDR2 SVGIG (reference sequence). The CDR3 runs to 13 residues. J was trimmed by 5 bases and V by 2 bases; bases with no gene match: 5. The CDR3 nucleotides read TGTGCCTGGAGTCCGCAGGGGGGGACTGAAGCTTTCTTT. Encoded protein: CAWSPQGGTEAFF.

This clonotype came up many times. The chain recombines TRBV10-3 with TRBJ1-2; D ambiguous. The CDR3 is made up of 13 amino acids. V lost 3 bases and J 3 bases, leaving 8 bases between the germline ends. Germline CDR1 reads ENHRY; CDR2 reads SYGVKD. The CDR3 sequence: CAISETEDYGYTF. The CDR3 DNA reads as TGTGCCATCAGTGAAACCGAAGACTATGGCTACACCTTC.

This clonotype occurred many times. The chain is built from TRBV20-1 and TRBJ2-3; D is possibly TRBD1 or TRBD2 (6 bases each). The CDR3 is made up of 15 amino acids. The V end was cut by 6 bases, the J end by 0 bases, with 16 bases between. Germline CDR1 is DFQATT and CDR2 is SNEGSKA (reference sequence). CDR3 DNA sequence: TGCAGTGCACTGAAGGGGGGCGGGAGCACAGATACGCAGTATTTT. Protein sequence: CSALKGGGSTDTQYF.

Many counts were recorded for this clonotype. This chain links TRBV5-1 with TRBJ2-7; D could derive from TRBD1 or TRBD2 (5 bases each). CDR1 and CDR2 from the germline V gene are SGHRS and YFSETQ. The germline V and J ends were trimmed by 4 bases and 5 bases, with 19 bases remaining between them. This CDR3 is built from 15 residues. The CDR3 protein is CASSLADGGRHEQYF. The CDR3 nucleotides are TGCGCCAGCAGCCTCGCTGATGGGGGACGTCACGAGCAGTACTTC.

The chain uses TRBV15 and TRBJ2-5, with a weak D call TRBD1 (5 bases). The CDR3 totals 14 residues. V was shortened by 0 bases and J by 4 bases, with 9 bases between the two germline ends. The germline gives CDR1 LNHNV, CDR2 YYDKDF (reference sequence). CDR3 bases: TGTGCCACCAGCAGAGATCAGGGTGGAGAGACCCAGTACTTC. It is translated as CATSRDQGGETQYF.

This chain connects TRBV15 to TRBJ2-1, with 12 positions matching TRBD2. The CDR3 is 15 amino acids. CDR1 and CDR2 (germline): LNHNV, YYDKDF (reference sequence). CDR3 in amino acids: CAASSRTSGNNEQFF. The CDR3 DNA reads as TGTGCAGCCAGCAGCCGGACTAGCGGGAACAATGAGCAGTTCTTC.

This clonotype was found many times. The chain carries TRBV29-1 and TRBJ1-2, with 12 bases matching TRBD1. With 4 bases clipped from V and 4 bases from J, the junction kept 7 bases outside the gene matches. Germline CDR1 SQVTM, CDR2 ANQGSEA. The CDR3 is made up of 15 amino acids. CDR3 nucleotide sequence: TGCAGCGTTGGGGACAGGGGGCATCCGGGCTATGGCTACACCTTC. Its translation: CSVGDRGHPGYGYTF. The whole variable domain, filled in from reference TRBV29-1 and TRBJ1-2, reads SAVISQKPSRDICQRGTSLTIQCQVDSQVTMMFWYRQQPGQSLTLIATANQGSEATYESGFVIDKFPISRPNLTFSTLTVSNMSPEDSSIYLCSVGDRGHPGYGYTFGSGTRLTVV.

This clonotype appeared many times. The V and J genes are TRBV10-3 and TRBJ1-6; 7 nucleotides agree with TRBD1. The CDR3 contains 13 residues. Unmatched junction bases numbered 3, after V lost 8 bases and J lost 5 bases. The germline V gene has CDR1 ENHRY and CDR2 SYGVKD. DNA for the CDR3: TGTGCCATCTACAGGGGAGATAATTCACCCCTCCACTTT. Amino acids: CAIYRGDNSPLHF.

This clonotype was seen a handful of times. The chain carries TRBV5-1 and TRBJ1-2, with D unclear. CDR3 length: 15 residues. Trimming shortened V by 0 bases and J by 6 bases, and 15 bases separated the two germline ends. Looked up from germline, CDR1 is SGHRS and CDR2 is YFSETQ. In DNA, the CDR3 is TGCGCCAGCAGCTTGGCCATGGTAGGAGTGGATGGCTACACCTTC. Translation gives CASSLAMVGVDGYTF.

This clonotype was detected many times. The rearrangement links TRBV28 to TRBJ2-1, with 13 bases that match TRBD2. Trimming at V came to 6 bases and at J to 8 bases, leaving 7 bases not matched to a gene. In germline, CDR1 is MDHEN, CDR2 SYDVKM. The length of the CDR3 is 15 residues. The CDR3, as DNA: TGTGCCAGCAGCCGGACTAGCGGGAGTCGCGATGAGCAGTTCTTC. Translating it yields CASSRTSGSRDEQFF.

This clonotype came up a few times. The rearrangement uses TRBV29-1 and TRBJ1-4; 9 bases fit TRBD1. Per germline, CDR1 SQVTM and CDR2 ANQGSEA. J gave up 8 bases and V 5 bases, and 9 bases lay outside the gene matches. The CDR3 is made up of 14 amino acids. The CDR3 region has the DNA TGCAGCGTTATCCCGGGACAGGGAGGCGAAAAACTGTTTTTT. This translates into CSVIPGQGGEKLFF.

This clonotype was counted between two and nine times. DNA for the CDR3: TGCGCCAGTCTCCCACCGGCAGGGGGGTACAATGAGCAGTTCTTC. Its protein product is CASLPPAGGYNEQFF. The genes are TRBV5-1 and TRBJ2-1; D perhaps matches TRBD1 (7 bases). Germline V gene sequence: CDR1 SGHRS, CDR2 YFSETQ. V dropped 8 bases and J dropped 4 bases, with 19 bases sitting between them. The CDR3 covers 15 residues.

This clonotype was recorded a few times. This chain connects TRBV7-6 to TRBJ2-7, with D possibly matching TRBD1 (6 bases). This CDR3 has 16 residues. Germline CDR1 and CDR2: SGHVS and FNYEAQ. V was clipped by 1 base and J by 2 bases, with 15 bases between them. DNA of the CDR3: TGTGCCAGCAGCTTAGGGTTGCGACAGGATACCTACGAGCAGTACTTC. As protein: CASSLGLRQDTYEQYF.

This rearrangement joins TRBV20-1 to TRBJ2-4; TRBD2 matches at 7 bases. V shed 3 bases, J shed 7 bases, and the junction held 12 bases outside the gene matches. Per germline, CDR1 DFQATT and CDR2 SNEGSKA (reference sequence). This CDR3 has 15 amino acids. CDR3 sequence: CSASRLAVQSNIQYF. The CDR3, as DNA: TGCAGTGCTAGTCGGCTAGCGGTCCAGTCTAACATTCAGTACTTC.

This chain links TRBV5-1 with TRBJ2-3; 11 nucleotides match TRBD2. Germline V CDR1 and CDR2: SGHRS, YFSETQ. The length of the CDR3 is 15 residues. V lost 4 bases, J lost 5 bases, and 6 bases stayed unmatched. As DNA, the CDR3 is TGCGCCAGCAGCCCCTCCGGGACTAGCGGAGATACGCAGTATTTT. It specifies CASSPSGTSGDTQYF.

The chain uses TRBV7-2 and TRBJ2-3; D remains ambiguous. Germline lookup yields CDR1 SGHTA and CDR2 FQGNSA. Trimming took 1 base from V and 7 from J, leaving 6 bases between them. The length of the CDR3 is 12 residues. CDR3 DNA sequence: TGTGCCAGCAGCTTAGATGTATATACGCAGTATTTT. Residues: CASSLDVYTQYF.

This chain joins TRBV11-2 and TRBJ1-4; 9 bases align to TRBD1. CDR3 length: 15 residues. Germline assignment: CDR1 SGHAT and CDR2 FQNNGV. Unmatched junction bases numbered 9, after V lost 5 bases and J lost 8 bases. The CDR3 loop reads CASSNAQGAREKLFF. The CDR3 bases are TGTGCCAGCAGCAACGCACAGGGGGCTAGGGAAAAACTGTTTTTT. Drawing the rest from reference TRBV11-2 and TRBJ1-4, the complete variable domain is EAGVAQSPRYKIIEKRQSVAFWCNPISGHATLYWYQQILGQGPKLLIQFQNNGVVDDSQLPKDRFSAERLKGVDSTLKIQPAKLEDSAVYLCASSNAQGAREKLFFGSGTQLSVL.